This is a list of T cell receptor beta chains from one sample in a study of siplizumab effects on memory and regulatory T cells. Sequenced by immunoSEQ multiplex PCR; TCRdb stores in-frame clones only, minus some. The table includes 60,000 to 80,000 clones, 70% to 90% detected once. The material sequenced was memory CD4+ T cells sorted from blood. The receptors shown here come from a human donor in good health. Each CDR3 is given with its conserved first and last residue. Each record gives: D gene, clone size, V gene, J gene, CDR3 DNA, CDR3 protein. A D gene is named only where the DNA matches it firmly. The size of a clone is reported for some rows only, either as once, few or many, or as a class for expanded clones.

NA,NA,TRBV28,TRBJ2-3,TGTGCCAGCAGTTTGACCAGCGGGAGCACAGATACGCAGTATTTT,CASSLTSGSTDTQYF
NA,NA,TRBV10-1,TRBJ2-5,TGCGCCAGCAGTGAGTCGTCGTCGGGAGACGAGACCCAGTACTTC,CASSESSSGDETQYF
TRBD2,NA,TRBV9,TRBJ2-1,TGTGCCAGCAGCGAGACTAGCGGGTTAAGTGAGCAGTTCTTC,CASSETSGLSEQFF
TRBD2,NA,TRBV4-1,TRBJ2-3,TGCGCCAGCAGCCAAGGCCTAGCGGGAGCAAGCGGCGATACGCAGTATTTT,CASSQGLAGASGDTQYF
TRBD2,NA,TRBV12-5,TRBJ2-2,TGTGCTAGTGGTAATGGACTAGCGGGAACCGGGGAGCTGTTTTTT,CASGNGLAGTGELFF
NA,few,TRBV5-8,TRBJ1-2,TGTGCCAGCAGCTTGGAGGGGGCTAACTATGGCTACACCTTC,CASSLEGANYGYTF
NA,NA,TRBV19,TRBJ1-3,TGTGCCAGTTTAAGTCTGAGCTCTGGAAACACCATATATTTT,CASLSLSSGNTIYF
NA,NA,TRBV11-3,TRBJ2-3,TGTGCCAGCAGCTTATCCCGGCCAGGGAGCCCGGGTACGCAGTATTTT,CASSLSRPGSPGTQYF
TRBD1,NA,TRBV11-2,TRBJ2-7,TGTGCCAGCAGCCGGGACAGGGGGCTGAACGAGCAGTACTTC,CASSRDRGLNEQYF
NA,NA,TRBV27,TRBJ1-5,TGTGCCAGCAGTTCCCTCGGACTCGGGAGTCAGCCCCAGCATTTT,CASSSLGLGSQPQHF
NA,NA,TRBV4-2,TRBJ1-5,TGTGCCAGCAGCCAATCTCAGCTGGAGGCGGGGGCAAATCAGCCCCAGCATTTT,CASSQSQLEAGANQPQHF
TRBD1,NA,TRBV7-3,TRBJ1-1,TGTGCCAGCAGATCTACGGACAGGTCCGAGGAAGCTTTCTTT,CASRSTDRSEEAFF
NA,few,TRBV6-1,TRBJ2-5,TGTGCCAGCAGGCCCGGGGGAAGAGAGACCCAGTACTTC,CASRPGGRETQYF
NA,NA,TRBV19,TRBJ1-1,TGTGCCAGTAGCAAACAGGGAAGGGGGAACACTGAAGCTTTCTTT,CASSKQGRGNTEAFF
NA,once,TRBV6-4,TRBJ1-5,TGTGCCAGCAGTGACAGTGATGGGCAGCCCCAGCATTTT,CASSDSDGQPQHF
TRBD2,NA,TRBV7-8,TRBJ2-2,TGTGCCAGCAGCTGGGGCGGGAGTGACACCGGGGAGCTGTTTTTT,CASSWGGSDTGELFF
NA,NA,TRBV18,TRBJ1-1,TGTGCCAGCTCACCTGACATGAACACTGAAGCTTTCTTT,CASSPDMNTEAFF
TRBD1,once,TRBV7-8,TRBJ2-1,TGTGCCAGCAGCTTTCGGGACAGGGAATGGGTAAATGAGCAGTTCTTC,CASSFRDREWVNEQFF
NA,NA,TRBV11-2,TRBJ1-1,TGTGCCAGCAGCCAACAGGGAGGGAACACTGAAGCTTTCTTT,CASSQQGGNTEAFF
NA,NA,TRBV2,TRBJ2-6,TGTGCCAGGAGACAAGCCAACAACTCTGGGGCCAACGTCCTGACTTTC,CARRQANNSGANVLTF
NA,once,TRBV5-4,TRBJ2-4,TGTGCCAGCAGTCCCCCAGGGACCAAAAACATTCAGTACTTC,CASSPPGTKNIQYF
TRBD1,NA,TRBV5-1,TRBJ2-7,TGCGCCAGCAGCCCAGGACAGGTCGAGCAGTACTTC,CASSPGQVEQYF
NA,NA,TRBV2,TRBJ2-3,TGTGCCAGCATCGGGGAGGTAGATACGCAGTATTTT,CASIGEVDTQYF
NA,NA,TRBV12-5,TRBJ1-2,TGTGCTAGTGGTTTGGTAGGACAGTACTATGGCTACACCTTC,CASGLVGQYYGYTF
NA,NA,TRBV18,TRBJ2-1,TGTGCCAGCTCACCACCCGGGAAGAATGAGCAGTTCTTC,CASSPPGKNEQFF
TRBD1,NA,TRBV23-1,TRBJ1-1,TGCGCCAGCAGTCAGGGGGACAGGCTGAACACTGAAGCTTTCTTT,CASSQGDRLNTEAFF
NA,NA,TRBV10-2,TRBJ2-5,TGCGCCAGCATAGGGAGAGGCCCAGAGACCCAGTACTTC,CASIGRGPETQYF
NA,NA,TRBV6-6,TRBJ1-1,TGTGCCAGCAGTTTCCCGGTCAGGAACACTGAAGCTTTCTTT,CASSFPVRNTEAFF
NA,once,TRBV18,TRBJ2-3,TGTGCCAGCTCACCTTTTGTGCTGTCTGGAGATACGCAGTATTTT,CASSPFVLSGDTQYF
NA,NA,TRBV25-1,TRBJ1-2,TGTGCCAGCAGTGAAGACAGGTACTATGGCTACACCTTC,CASSEDRYYGYTF
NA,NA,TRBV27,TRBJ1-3,TGTGCCAGCAGTTTAGGGGGCAGCCGGTTCTCTGGAAACACCATATATTTT,CASSLGGSRFSGNTIYF
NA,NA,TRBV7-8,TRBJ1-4,TGTGCCAGCAGCTTAGGCGAGTTGGAGCGGGAAAAACTGTTTTTT,CASSLGELEREKLFF
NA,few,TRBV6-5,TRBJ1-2,TGTGCCAGCCGCACAGGGAACTATGGCTACACCTTC,CASRTGNYGYTF
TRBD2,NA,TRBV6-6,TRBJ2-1,TGTGCCAGCAACCTGGGACTAGCCAACAATGAGCAGTTCTTC,CASNLGLANNEQFF
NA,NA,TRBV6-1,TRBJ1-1,TGTGCCAGCACCCTCGGGCAAGTAATGAACACTGAAGCTTTCTTT,CASTLGQVMNTEAFF
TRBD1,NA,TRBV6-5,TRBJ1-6,TGTGCCAGCACCTTAGCGGGACAGTATAATTCACCCCTCCACTTT,CASTLAGQYNSPLHF
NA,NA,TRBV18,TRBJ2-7,TGTGCCAGCTCACCAAGTATGAGCGGAGAGCAGTACTTC,CASSPSMSGEQYF
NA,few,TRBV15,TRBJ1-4,TGTGCCACCAGCAGAGATGTGGAGGAAAAACTGTTTTTT,CATSRDVEEKLFF
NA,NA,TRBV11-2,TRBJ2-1,TGTGCCAGCAGCATCCGGGACCACAATGAGCAGTTCTTC,CASSIRDHNEQFF
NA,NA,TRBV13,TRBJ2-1,TGTGCCAGCAGCTCTACACCGGGACCCTACAATGAGCAGTTCTTC,CASSSTPGPYNEQFF
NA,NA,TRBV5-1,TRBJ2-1,TGCGCCAGCAGCTTGGGACAGCTATACAATGAGCAGTTCTTC,CASSLGQLYNEQFF
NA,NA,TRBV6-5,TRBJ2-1,TGTGCCAGCAGTTTTACTGGGTCCTACAATGAGCAGTTCTTC,CASSFTGSYNEQFF
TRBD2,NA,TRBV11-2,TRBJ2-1,TGTGCCAGCAGCTCTAGCGGATTCTCCTACAATGAGCAGTTCTTC,CASSSSGFSYNEQFF
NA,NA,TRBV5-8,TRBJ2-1,TGTGCCAGCAGGGGTCAGAGGTCCTACAATGAGCAGTTCTTC,CASRGQRSYNEQFF